This T cell receptor beta chain was identified during a study of regulatory dendritic cells for organ transplantation. The wider study: Regulatory dendritic cells came from monocytes given vitamin D3 and IL-10. LPS was added to dendritic cell cultures on day 6.

Allogeneic regulatory or mature dendritic cells were co-cultured for four to six days with CFSE-labeled sorted T cells at 1:10. General observations from the study: The authors noted considerable between-person heterogeneity in alloreactive memory CD8+ cells. Naive T cells showed high diversity, memory cells less, memory CD8+ least.

TCRdb's table, derived via immunoSEQ multiplex PCR, lists solely in-frame clones and lacks some. Here the sample spans about 12,000 clones, 79% being singletons. Germline V gene sequence: CDR1 SGHVS, CDR2 FQNEAQ. The CDR3 totals 15 residues. J was trimmed by 2 bases and V by 4 bases; bases with no gene match: 6. Comment on this clone: The antigen remains undetermined.

The genes are TRBV7-8 and TRBJ2-7, with 9 bases fitting TRBD2. Sequencing was carried out using naive CD8+ T cells from blood cultured with regulatory dendritic cells. As to subset: CD45RA+ naive T cells. This TCR came from a human donor in good health. The CDR3 DNA follows: TGTGCCAGCAGCTCGGGACTAGCCGGTCCCTACGAGCAGTACTTC. This encodes CASSSGLAGPYEQYF.